This T cell receptor (beta chain) was profiled in a study of blood T cell repertoires in COVID-19. Overall study: Nucleic acid was either cDNA or gDNA, and it came from T cells, B-cell-depleted T cells, or PBMCs.

Measured with immunoSEQ multiplex PCR; TCRdb has only the in-frame clones, and not every one. The profile covers about 200,000 clones, with around 90% appearing a single time and about 2.9% taken by the ten largest. V lost 4 bases to trimming and J lost 7 bases, with 8 bases between them. Germline loops: CDR1 LGHDT, CDR2 YNNKEL (reference sequence). This CDR3 spans 12 amino acids. Material for sequencing was peripheral blood. The TCR originated in a man aged 55-75 years with acute or convalescent COVID-19. V and J are TRBV3-1 (or the pseudogene TRBV3-2) and TRBJ1-5; no reliable D call. The chain's CDR3 is CASSRQGQPQHF. CDR3 bases: TGTGCCAGCAGCCGACAAGGACAGCCCCAGCATTTT.